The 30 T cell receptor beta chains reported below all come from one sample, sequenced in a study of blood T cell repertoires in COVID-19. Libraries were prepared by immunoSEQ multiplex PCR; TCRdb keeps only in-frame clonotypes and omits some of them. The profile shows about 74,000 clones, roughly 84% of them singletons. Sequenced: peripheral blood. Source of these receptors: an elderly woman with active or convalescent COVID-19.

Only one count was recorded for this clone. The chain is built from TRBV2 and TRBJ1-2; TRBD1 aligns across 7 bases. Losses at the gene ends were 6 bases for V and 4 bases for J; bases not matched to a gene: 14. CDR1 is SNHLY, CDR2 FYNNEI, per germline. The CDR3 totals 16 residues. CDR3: CASSRDSGSSLYGYTF. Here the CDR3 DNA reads TGTGCCAGCAGCAGGGACAGTGGGTCGTCTCTCTATGGCTACACCTTC.

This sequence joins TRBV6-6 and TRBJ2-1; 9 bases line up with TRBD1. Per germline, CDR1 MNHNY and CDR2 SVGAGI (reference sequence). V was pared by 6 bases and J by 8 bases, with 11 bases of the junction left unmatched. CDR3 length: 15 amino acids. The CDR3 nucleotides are TGTGCCAGCAGAGACTCCGGACAGGGGTACCATGAGCAGTTCTTC. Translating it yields CASRDSGQGYHEQFF.

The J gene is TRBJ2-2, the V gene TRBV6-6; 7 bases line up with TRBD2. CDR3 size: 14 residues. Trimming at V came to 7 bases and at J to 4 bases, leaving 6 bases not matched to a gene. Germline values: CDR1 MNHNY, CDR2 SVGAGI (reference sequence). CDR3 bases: TGTGCCAGCATGGGCGGGGGAGGCACCGGGGAGCTGTTTTTT. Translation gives CASMGGGGTGELFF.

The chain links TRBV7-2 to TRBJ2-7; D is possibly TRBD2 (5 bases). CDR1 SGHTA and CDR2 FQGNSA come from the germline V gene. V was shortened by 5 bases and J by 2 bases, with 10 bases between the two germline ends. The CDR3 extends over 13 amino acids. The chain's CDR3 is CASSPRATYEQYF. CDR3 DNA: TGTGCCAGCAGCCCGCGGGCTACCTACGAGCAGTACTTC.

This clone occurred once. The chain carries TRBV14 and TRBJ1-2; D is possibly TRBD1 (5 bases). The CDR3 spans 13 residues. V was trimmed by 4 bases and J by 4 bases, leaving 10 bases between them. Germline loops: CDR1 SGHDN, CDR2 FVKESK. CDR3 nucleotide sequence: TGTGCCAGCAGCCCGAGACAGACCTATGGCTACACCTTC. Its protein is CASSPRQTYGYTF.

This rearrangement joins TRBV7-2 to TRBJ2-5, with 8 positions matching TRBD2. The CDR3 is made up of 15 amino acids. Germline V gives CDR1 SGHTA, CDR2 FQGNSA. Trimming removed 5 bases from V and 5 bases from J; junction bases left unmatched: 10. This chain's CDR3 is CASSPGGGLGETQYF. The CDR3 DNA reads TGTGCCAGCAGCCCGGGGGGGGGCTTAGGGGAGACCCAGTACTTC. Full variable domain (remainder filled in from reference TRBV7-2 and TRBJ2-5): GAGVSQSPSNKVTEKGKDVELRCDPISGHTALYWYRQSLGQGLEFLIYFQGNSAPDKSGLPSDRFSAERTGGSVSTLTIQRTQQEDSAVYLCASSPGGGLGETQYFGPGTRLLVL.

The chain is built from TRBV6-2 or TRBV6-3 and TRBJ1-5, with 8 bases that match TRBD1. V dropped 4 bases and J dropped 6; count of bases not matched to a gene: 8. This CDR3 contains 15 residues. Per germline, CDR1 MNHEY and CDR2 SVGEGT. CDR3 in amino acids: CASSSGQVGGQPQHF. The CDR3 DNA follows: TGTGCCAGCAGTTCGGGACAGGTGGGGGGTCAGCCCCAGCATTTT.

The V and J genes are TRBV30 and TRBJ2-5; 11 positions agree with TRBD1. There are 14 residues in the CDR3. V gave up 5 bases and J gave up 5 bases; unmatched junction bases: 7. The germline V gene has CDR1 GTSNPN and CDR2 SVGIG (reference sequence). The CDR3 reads CAWDRTGGAETQYF. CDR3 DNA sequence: TGTGCCTGGGACCGGACAGGGGGCGCGGAGACCCAGTACTTC.

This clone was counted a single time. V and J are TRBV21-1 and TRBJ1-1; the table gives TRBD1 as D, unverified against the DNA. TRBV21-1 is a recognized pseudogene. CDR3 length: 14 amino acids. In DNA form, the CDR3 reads TGTGCCAGCAGTTCAGGAATGTTCCACACTGAAGCTTTCTTT. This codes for CASSSGMFHTEAFF.

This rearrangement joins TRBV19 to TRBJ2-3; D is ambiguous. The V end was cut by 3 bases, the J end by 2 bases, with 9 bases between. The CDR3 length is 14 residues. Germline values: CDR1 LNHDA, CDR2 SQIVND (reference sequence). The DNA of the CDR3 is TGTGCCAGTAGTATTGGGCCGAACACAGATACGCAGTATTTT. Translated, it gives CASSIGPNTDTQYF.

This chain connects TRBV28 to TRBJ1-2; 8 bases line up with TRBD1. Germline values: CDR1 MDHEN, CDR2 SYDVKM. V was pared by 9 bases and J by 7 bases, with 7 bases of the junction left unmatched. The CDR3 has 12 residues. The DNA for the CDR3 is TGTGCCAGTACCGGAGGACAGGGTGGCTACACCTTC. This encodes CASTGGQGGYTF.

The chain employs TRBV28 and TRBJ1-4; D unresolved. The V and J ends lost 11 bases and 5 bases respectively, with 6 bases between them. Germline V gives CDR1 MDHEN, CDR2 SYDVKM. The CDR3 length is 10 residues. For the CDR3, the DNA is TGTGCCGCCGGGAATGAAAAACTGTTTTTT. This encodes CAAGNEKLFF.

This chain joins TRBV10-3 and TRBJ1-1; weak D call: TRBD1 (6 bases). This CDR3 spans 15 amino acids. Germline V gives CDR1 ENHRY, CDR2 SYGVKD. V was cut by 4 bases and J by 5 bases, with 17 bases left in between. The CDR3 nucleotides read TGTGCCATCAGTGGAGGAATCAGGGGTAGGACTGAAGCTTTCTTT. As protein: CAISGGIRGRTEAFF.

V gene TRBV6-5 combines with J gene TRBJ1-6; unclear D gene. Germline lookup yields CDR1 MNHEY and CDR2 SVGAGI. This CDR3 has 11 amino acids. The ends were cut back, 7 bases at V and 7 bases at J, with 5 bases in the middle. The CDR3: CASMSNSPLHF. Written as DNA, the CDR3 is TGTGCCAGCATGTCGAATTCACCCCTCCACTTT.

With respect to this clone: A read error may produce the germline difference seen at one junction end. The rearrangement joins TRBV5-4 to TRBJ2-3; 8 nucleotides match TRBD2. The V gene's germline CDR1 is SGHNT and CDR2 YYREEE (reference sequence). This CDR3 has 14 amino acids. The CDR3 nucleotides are TGTGCCAGCAGCTTGGATGGGACTAGGGCACCGGTGCATTTT. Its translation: CASSLDGTRAPVHF. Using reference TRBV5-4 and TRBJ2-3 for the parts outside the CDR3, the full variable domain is ETGVTQSPTHLIKTRGQQVTLRCSSQSGHNTVSWYQQALGQGPQFIFQYYREEENGRGNFPPRFSGLQFPNYSSELNVNALELDDSALYLCASSLDGTRAPVHFGPGTRLTVL.

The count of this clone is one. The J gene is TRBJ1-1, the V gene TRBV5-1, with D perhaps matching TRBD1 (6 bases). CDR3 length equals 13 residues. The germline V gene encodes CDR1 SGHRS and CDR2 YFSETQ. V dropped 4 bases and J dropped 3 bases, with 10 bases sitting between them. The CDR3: CASSQTGDTEAFF. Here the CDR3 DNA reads TGCGCCAGCAGCCAGACAGGAGACACTGAAGCTTTCTTT.

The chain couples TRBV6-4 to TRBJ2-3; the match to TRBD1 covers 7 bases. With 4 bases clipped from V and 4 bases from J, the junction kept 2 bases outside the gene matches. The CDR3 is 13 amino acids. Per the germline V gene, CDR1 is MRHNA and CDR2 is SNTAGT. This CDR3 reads CASSVQGADTQYF. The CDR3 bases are TGTGCCAGCAGTGTGCAGGGGGCAGATACGCAGTATTTT.

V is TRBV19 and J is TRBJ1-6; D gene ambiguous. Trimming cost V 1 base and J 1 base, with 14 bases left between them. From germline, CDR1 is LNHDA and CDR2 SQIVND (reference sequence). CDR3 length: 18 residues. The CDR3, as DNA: TGTGCCAGTAGTATAGGGGAGTCGACGGTATCCTATAATTCACCCCTCCACTTT. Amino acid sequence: CASSIGESTVSYNSPLHF.

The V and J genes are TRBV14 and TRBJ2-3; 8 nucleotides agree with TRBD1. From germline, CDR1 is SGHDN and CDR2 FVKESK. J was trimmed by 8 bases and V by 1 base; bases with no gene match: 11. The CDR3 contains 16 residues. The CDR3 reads CASSQVPGGAFLTQYF. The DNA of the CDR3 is TGTGCCAGCAGCCAAGTTCCAGGGGGCGCCTTTCTTACGCAGTATTTT.

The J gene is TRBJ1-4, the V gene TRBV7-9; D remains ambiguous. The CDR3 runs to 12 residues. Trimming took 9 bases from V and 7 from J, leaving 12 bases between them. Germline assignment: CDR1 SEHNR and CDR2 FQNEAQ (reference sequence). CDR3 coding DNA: TGTGCCAGTGACGCAGGTGCTGAAAAACTGTTTTTT. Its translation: CASDAGAEKLFF.

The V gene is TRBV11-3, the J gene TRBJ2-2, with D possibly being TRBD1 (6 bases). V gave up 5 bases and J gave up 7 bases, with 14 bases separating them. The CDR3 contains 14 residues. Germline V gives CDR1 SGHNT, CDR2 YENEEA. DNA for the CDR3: TGTGCCAGCAGCCAGGGGTTATCGGGCGGGGAGCTGTTTTTT. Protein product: CASSQGLSGGELFF.

This CDR3 is CASSQSAGNTIYF. The CDR3 nucleotides are TGTGCCAGCTCACAATCCGCTGGAAACACCATATATTTT. The chain recombines TRBV18 with TRBJ1-3; D not resolved. This CDR3 is built from 13 residues. The germline V gene has CDR1 KGHSH and CDR2 LQKENI. With 4 bases removed from V and 2 bases from J, the gap between germline ends came to 6 bases.

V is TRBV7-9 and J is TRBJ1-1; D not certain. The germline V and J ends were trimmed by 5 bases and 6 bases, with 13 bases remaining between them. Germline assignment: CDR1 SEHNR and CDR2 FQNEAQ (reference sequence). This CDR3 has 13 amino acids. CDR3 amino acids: CASSPPSAAEAFF. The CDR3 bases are TGTGCCAGCAGCCCACCCTCCGCGGCTGAAGCTTTCTTT.

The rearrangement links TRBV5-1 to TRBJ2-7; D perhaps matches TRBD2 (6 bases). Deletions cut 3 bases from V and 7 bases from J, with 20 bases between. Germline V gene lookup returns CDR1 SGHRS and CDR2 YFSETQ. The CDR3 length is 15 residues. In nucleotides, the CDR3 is TGCGCCAGCAGCTCCTCTCCCACTGACCGGGGGGAGCAGTACTTC. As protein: CASSSSPTDRGEQYF.

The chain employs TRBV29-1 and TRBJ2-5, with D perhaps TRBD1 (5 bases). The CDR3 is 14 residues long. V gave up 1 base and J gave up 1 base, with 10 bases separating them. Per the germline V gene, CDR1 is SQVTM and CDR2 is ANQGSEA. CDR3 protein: CSVEVWTSQETQYF. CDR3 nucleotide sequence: TGCAGCGTTGAAGTATGGACAAGCCAAGAGACCCAGTACTTC. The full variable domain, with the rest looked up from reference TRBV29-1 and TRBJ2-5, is SAVISQKPSRDICQRGTSLTIQCQVDSQVTMMFWYRQQPGQSLTLIATANQGSEATYESGFVIDKFPISRPNLTFSTLTVSNMSPEDSSIYLCSVEVWTSQETQYFGPGTRLLVL.

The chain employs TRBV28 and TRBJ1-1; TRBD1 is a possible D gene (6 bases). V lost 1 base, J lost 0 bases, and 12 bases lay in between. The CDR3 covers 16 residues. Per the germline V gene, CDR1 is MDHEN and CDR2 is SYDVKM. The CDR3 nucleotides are TGTGCCAGCAGTTTATCACAGGGAGGGATGAACACTGAAGCTTTCTTT. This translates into CASSLSQGGMNTEAFF.

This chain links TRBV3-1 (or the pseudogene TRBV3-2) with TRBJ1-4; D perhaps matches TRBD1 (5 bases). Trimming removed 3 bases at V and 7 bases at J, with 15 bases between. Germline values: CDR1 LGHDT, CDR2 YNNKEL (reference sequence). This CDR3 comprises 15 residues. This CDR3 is CASSHKRGYGEKLFF. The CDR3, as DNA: TGTGCCAGCAGCCACAAAAGGGGCTACGGTGAAAAACTGTTTTTT.

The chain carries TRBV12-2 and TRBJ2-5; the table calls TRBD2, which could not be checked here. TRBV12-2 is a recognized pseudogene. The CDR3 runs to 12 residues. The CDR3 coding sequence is TGTGCAAGTCGCTTAGTTCGTGAGACCCAGTACTTC. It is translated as CASRLVRETQYF.

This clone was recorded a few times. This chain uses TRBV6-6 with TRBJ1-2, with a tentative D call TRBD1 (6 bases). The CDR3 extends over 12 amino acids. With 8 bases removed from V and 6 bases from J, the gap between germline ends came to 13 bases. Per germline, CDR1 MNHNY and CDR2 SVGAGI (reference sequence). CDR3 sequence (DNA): TGTGCCAGCGGGGGCAGGGAAAATGGCTACACCTTC. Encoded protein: CASGGRENGYTF.

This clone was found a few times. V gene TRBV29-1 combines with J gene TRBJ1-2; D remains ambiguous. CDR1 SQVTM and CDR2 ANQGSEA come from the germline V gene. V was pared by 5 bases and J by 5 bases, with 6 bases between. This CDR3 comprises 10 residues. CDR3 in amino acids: CSVLGYGYTF. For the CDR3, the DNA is TGCAGCGTTCTCGGGTATGGCTACACCTTC.